Sequencing of this TCR beta chain was carried out in a study of T cells in Graves' hyperthyroidism and ophthalmopathy. Findings and caveats of the study: Peripheral blood also featured most of the thyroid clonotypes expanded above 0.001.

The ends were cut back, 4 bases at V and 2 bases at J, with 15 bases in the middle. Germline CDR1 is DFQATT and CDR2 is SNEGSKA (reference sequence). CDR3 size: 15 residues. RNA transcripts gave rise to amplified TCR beta CDR3 regions. In the first-round RT-PCR of the TCR CDR3, the HTBI primer set was used. TCRdb fed the multiplex PCR reads into MiXCR, producing one record per CDR3 protein. The sample lists a few hundred thousand distinct CDR3 sequences, roughly 23% occurring once. As concerns this clonotype: The antigen is not known.

The rearrangement joins TRBV20-1 to TRBJ1-5; D is perhaps TRBD1 (6 bases). This receptor was obtained from a woman in her seventies with Graves' ophthalmopathy. The specimen was blood. For the CDR3, the DNA is TGCAGTGCTAAAGTGCAGGGGTCCGGCAATCAGCCCCAGCATTTT. As protein: CSAKVQGSGNQPQHF.